What follows are 2 T cell receptor beta chains derived from one specimen sequenced in a study of OX40 agonist ivuxolimab in advanced cancers. Data came from immunoSEQ multiplex PCR; TCRdb stores just in-frame clones and leaves some out. The sample includes about 50,000 clones, 65% to 85% of them seen just once. This specimen was CD4+ or CD8+ T cells sorted from blood, taken in a trial of the OX40 agonist ivuxolimab. The receptors were sampled from an adult with an advanced solid tumor such as melanoma, head and neck, liver or kidney cancer.

This clone was detected only a few times. CDR3 bases: TGTGCCAGTAGCTTCTCGACAGGGGAGTTAAATTTTTTCTACGAGCAGTACTTC. This translates into CASSFSTGELNFFYEQYF. The chain employs TRBV19 and TRBJ2-7, with 8 nucleotides matching TRBD1. The J segment lost 3 bases and the V segment lost 6 bases, leaving 19 bases of the junction unmatched. CDR1 and CDR2 (germline): LNHDA, SQIVND (reference sequence). This CDR3 has 18 residues.

The chain uses TRBV11-2 and TRBJ2-3; 7 positions agree with TRBD1. CDR1 and CDR2 (germline): SGHAT, FQNNGV. V dropped 5 bases and J dropped 5; count of bases not matched to a gene: 7. The CDR3 extends over 14 amino acids. The DNA for the CDR3 is TGTGCCAGCAGCCCGCGACAGGGTGGAGATACGCAGTATTTT. Translated: CASSPRQGGDTQYF.